This TCR beta chain was found in a study of shared clonotypes between healthy human individuals. The naive CD8 subset, CD45RO-negative cells positively selected for CCR7, excluded terminally differentiated effector memory CD45RA+ cells. Healthy and HIV-negative, the adult donors had no recent acute infections or vaccinations. Only Caucasian adults living in Nashville, Tennessee made up the donor group. TCRdb keeps only in-frame clones here, not all; method: immunoSEQ multiplex PCR. The table has millions of clones, roughly 94% seen once; the top ten hold approximately 1.2%. Note on this clone: Other DNA sequences from this sample encode an identical CDR3 as well.

Germline V CDR1 and CDR2: MDHEN, SYDVKM. V lost 6 bases and J 0 bases, leaving 11 bases between the germline ends. The CDR3 runs 14 residues. The sample was naive CD8+ T cells sorted from blood. The receptor was isolated from a man aged 18 to 30 in good health. The V and J genes are TRBV28 and TRBJ1-1; D is ambiguous. The CDR3 DNA sequence: TGTGCCAGCAGGGCGGTGGCGATGAACACTGAAGCTTTCTTT. Its protein is CASRAVAMNTEAFF.